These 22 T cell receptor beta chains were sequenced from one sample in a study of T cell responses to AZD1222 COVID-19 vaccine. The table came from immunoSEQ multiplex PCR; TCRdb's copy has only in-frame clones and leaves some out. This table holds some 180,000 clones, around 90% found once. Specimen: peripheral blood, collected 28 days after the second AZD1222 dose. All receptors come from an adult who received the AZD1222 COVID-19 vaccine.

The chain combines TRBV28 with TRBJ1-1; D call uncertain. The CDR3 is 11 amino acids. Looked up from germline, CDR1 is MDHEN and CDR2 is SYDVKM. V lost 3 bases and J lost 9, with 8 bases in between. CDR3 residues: CASSFGIQAFF. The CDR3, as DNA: TGTGCCAGCAGTTTTGGTATTCAAGCTTTCTTT. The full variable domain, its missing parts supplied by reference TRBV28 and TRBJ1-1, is DVKVTQSSRYLVKRTGEKVFLECVQDMDHENMFWYRQDPGLGLRLIYFSYDVKMKEKGDIPEGYSVSREKKERFSLILESASTNQTSMYLCASSFGIQAFFGQGTRLTVV.

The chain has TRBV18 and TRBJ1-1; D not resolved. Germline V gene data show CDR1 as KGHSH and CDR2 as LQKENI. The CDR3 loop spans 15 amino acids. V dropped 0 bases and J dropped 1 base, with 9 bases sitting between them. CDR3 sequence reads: CASSPPLGSNTEAFF. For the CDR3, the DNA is TGTGCCAGCTCACCACCTCTGGGCTCGAACACTGAAGCTTTCTTT.

The DNA for the CDR3 is TGTGCCAGCACCCCCCGGTCGGGACAGCCCCAGCATTTT. Translating gives CASTPRSGQPQHF. This chain links TRBV6-5 with TRBJ1-5; D unresolved. Germline V gene data show CDR1 as MNHEY and CDR2 as SVGAGI. Between the trimmed V and J ends, which lost 7 bases and 7 bases, there was a span of 14 bases. CDR3 length equals 13 residues.

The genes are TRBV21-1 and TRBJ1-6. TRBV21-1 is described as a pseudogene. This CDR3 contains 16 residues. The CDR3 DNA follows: TGTGCCAGCAGCAAATACTCGGACTCCTATAATTCACCCCTCCACTTT. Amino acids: CASSKYSDSYNSPLHF.

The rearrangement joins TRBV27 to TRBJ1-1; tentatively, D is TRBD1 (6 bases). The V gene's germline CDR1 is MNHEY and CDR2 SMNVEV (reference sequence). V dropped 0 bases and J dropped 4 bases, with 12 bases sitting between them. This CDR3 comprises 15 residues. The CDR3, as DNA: TGTGCCAGCAGTTTATCGAAAGGGGGGCCCACTGAAGCTTTCTTT. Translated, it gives CASSLSKGGPTEAFF.

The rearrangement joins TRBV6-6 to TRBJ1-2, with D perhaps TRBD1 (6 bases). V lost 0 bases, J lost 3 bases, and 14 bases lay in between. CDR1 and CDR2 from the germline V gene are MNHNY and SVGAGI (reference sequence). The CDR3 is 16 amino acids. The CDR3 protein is CASSYSWGPRDYGYTF. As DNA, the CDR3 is TGTGCCAGCAGTTACTCTTGGGGGCCCAGGGACTATGGCTACACCTTC.

The CDR3, as DNA: TGTGCCAGCAACAGGGGGGTCGAAGCTTTCTTT. Amino acids: CASNRGVEAFF. This sequence joins TRBV19 and TRBJ1-1; 8 bases line up with TRBD1. Germline trimming cut 9 bases from V and 8 bases from J; bases unmatched to any gene: 5. This CDR3 region has 11 residues. From germline, CDR1 is LNHDA and CDR2 SQIVND (reference sequence).

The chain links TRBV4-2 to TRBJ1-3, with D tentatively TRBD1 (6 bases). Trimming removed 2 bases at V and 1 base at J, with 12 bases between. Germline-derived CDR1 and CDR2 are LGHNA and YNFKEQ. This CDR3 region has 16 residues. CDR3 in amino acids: CASSQRQVPSGNTIYF. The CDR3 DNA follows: TGTGCCAGCAGCCAAAGACAGGTACCGTCTGGAAACACCATATATTTT.

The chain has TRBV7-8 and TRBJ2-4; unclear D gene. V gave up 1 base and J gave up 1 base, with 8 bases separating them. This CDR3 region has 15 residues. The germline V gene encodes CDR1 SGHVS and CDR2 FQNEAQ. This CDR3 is CASSLVGDAKNIQYF. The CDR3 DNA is TGTGCCAGCAGCTTAGTTGGAGACGCCAAAAACATTCAGTACTTC.

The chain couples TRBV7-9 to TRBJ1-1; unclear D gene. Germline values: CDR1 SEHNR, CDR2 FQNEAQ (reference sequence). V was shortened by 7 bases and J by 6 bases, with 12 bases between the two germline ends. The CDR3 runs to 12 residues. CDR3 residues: CASTYGQAEAFF. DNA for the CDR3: TGTGCCAGCACGTATGGGCAGGCTGAAGCTTTCTTT.

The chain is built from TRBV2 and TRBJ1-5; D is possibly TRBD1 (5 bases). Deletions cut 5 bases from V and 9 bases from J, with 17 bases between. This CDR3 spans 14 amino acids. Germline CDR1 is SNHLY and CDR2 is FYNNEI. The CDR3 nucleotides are TGTGCCAGCAGTACTCGGGACGTCTCAGGGCCCCAGCATTTT. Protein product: CASSTRDVSGPQHF. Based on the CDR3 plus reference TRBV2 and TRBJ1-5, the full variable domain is EPEVTQTPSHQVTQMGQEVILRCVPISNHLYFYWYRQILGQKVEFLVSFYNNEISEKSEIFDDQFSVERPDGSNFTLKIRSTKLEDSAMYFCASSTRDVSGPQHFGDGTRLSIL.

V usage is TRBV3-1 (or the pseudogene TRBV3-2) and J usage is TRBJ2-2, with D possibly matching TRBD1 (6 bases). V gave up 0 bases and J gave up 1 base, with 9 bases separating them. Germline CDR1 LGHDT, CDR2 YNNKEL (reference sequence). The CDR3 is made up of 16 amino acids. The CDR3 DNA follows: TGTGCCAGCAGCCAAGACCCGGGACAGAACACCGGGGAGCTGTTTTTT. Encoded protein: CASSQDPGQNTGELFF.

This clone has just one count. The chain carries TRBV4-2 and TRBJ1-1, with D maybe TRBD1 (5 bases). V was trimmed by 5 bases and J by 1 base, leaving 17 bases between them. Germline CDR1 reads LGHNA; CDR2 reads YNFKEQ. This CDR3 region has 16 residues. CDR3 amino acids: CASSESRGGGNTEAFF. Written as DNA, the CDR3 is TGTGCCAGCAGCGAAAGCCGGGGCGGGGGGAACACTGAAGCTTTCTTT.

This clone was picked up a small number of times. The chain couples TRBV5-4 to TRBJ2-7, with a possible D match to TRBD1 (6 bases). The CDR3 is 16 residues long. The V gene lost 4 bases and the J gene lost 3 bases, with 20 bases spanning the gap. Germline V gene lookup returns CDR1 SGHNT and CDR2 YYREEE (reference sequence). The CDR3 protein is CASSLGVAGRGYEQYF. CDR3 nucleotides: TGTGCCAGCAGCCTGGGGGTGGCGGGCAGGGGCTACGAGCAGTACTTC.

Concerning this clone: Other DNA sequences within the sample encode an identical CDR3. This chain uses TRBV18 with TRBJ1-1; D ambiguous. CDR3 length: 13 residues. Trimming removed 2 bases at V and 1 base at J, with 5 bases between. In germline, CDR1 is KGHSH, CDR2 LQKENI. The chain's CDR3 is CASSPIENTEAFF. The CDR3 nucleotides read TGTGCCAGCTCACCAATCGAGAACACTGAAGCTTTCTTT.

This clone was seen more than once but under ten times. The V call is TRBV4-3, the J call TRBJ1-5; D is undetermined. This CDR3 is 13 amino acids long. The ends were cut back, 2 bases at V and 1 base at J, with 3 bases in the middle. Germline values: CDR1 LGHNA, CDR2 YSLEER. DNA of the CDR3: TGCGCCAGCAGCCAAAGCAGCAATCAGCCCCAGCATTTT. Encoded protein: CASSQSSNQPQHF.

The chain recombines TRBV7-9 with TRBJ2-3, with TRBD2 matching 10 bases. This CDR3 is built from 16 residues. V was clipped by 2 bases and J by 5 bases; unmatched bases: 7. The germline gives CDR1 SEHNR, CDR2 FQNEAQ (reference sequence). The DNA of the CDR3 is TGTGCCAGCAGCTTATCAGCGGGGGGGGTCGGAGATACGCAGTATTTT. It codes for CASSLSAGGVGDTQYF.

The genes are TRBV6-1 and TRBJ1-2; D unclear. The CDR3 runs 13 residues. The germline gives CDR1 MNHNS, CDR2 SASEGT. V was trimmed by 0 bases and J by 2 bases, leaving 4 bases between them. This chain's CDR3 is CASSEAGNYGYTF. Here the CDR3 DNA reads TGTGCCAGCAGTGAAGCAGGGAACTATGGCTACACCTTC.

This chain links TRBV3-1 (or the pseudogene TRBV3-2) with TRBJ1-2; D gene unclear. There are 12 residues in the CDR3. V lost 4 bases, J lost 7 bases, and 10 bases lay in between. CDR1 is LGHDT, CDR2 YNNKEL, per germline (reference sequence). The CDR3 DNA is TGTGCCAGCAGCCTCCCCATTGGTGGCTACACCTTC. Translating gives CASSLPIGGYTF.

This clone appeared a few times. CDR3 DNA: TGTGCCAGCTCCGGCGGAATAGGGGCTTTCTTT. Amino acids: CASSGGIGAFF. The V and J genes are TRBV25-1 and TRBJ1-1; D gene unclear. Germline lookup yields CDR1 MGHDK and CDR2 SYGVNS. This CDR3 comprises 11 residues. V was cut by 8 bases and J by 11 bases, with 15 bases left in between.

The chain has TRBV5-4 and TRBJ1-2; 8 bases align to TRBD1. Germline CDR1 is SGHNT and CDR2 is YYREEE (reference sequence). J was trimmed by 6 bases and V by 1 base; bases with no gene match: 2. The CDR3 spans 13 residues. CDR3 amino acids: CASSLPGGNGYTF. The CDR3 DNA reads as TGTGCCAGCAGCTTGCCAGGGGGCAATGGCTACACCTTC. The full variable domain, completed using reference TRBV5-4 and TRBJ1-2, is ETGVTQSPTHLIKTRGQQVTLRCSSQSGHNTVSWYQQALGQGPQFIFQYYREEENGRGNFPPRFSGLQFPNYSSELNVNALELDDSALYLCASSLPGGNGYTFGSGTRLTVV.

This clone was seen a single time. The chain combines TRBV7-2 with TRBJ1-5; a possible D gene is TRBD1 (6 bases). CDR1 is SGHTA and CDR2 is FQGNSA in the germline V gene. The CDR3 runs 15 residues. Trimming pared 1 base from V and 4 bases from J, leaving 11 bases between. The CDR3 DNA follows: TGTGCCAGCAGCTTAGAGACAGGTCGAAATCAGCCCCAGCATTTT. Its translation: CASSLETGRNQPQHF.